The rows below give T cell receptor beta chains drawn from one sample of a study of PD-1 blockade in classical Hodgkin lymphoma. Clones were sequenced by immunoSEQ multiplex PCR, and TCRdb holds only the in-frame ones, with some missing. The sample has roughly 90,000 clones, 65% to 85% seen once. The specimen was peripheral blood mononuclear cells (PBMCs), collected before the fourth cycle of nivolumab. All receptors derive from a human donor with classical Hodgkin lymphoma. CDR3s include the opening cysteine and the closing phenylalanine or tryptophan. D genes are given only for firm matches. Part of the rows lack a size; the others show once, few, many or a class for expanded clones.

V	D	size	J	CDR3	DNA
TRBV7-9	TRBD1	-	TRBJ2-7	CASSPGQVKYF	TGTGCCAGCAGCCCCGGACAGGTGAAGTACTTC
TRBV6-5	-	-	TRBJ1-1	CASSYRGDHTEAFF	TGTGCCAGCAGTTACCGGGGGGATCACACTGAAGCTTTCTTT
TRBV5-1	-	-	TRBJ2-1	CASSPGTVYNEQFF	TGCGCCAGCAGCCCCGGGACCGTTTACAATGAGCAGTTCTTC
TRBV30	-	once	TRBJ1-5	CAWSVPRNRGPQHF	TGTGCCTGGAGTGTACCCAGAAACCGAGGGCCCCAGCATTTT
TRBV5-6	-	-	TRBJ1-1	CASSFVGTHEAFF	TGTGCCAGCAGCTTCGTCGGGACACATGAAGCTTTCTTT
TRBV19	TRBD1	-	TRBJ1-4	CASRTGGTREKLFF	TGTGCCAGTCGCACAGGGGGGACGCGCGAAAAACTGTTTTTT
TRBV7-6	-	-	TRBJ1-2	CASSPAGPMGYGYTF	TGTGCCAGCAGCCCGGCGGGTCCCATGGGCTATGGCTACACCTTC
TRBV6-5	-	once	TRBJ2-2	CASGAGTNTGELFF	TGTGCCAGCGGGGCGGGCACGAACACCGGGGAGCTGTTTTTT
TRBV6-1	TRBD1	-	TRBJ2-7	CASSTGQGAYEQYF	TGTGCCAGCAGTACCGGACAGGGGGCTTACGAGCAGTACTTC
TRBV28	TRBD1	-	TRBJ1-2	CASSLGDRGRDYGYTF	TGTGCCAGCAGTTTAGGCGACAGGGGAAGGGACTATGGCTACACCTTC
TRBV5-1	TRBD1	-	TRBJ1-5	CASSLGGQHGPQHF	TGCGCCAGCAGCTTGGGGGGACAGCACGGGCCCCAGCATTTT
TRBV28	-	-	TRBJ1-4	CASSLYAGREKLFF	TGTGCCAGCAGTTTATATGCGGGCCGAGAAAAACTGTTTTTT
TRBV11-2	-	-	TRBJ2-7	CASSSQQEFYYEQYF	TGTGCCAGCAGCTCACAACAGGAATTTTACTACGAGCAGTACTTC
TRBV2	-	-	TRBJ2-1	CASRTTGLDEQFF	TGTGCCAGCAGGACTACGGGTTTGGATGAGCAGTTCTTC
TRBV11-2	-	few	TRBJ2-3	CASSQGVASSTDTQYF	TGTGCCAGCAGCCAAGGGGTTGCCTCTAGCACAGATACGCAGTATTTT
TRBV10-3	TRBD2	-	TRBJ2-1	CAISGTPSNTAGEEQFF	TGTGCCATCAGTGGAACCCCATCAAACACAGCGGGGGAGGAGCAGTTCTTC
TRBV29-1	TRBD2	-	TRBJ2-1	CSVEDTGGSSYNEQFF	TGCAGCGTTGAAGATACGGGCGGGAGCTCCTACAATGAGCAGTTCTTC
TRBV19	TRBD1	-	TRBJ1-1	CASSPTPGTGVPEAFF	TGTGCCAGTAGTCCAACTCCCGGGACAGGGGTTCCTGAAGCTTTCTTT
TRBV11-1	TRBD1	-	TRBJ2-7	CASSLTDRVRGHEQYF	TGTGCCAGCAGCTTAACCGACAGGGTGAGAGGCCACGAGCAGTACTTC
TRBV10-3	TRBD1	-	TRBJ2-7	CAISESGTGGEQYF	TGTGCCATCAGTGAGAGCGGGACAGGGGGAGAGCAGTACTTC
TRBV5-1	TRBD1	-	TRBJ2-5	CASSSTNGQGETQYF	TGCGCCAGCAGCTCCACTAACGGACAGGGAGAGACCCAGTACTTC
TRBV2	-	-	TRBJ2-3	CASSLGSWGDTQYF	TGTGCCAGCAGCCTCGGGAGTTGGGGAGATACGCAGTATTTT
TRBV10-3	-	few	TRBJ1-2	CAISEEQGYGYTF	TGTGCCATCAGTGAAGAACAGGGATATGGCTACACCTTC
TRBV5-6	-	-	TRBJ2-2	CASSTDPGPRPPGELFF	TGTGCCAGCAGCACCGACCCGGGACCGAGGCCCCCCGGGGAGCTGTTTTTT
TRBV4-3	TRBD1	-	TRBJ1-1	CASSQGPGGLQTEAFF	TGCGCCAGCAGCCAAGGCCCAGGGGGCTTGCAAACTGAAGCTTTCTTT
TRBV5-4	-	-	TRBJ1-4	CASSSEAGNEKLFF	TGTGCCAGCAGCTCGGAGGCCGGTAATGAAAAACTGTTTTTT
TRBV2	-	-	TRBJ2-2	CASSAWRTGELFF	TGTGCCAGCAGTGCGTGGCGTACCGGGGAGCTGTTTTTT
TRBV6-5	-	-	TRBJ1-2	CASSKGPLNYGYTF	TGTGCCAGCAGTAAGGGACCGTTAAACTATGGCTACACCTTC
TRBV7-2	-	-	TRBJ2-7	CASSSRDVYEQYF	TGTGCCAGCAGCTCCCGGGACGTCTACGAGCAGTACTTC
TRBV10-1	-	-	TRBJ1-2	CARGGYGYTF	TGCGCCAGGGGGGGATACGGCTACACCTTC
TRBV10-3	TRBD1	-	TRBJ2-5	CAISVHRGQGETQYF	TGTGCCATCAGTGTTCACAGGGGGCAAGGAGAGACCCAGTACTTC
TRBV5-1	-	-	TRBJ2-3	CASSPAVGGTDTQYF	TGCGCCAGCAGCCCTGCTGTCGGGGGTACAGATACGCAGTATTTT
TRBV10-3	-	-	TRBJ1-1	CAISRQDMNTEAFF	TGTGCCATCAGCAGACAGGACATGAACACTGAAGCTTTCTTT
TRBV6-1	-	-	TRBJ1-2	CASSEAVFSVGYTF	TGTGCCAGCAGTGAAGCGGTATTTAGTGTTGGCTACACCTTC
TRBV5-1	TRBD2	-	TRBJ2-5	CASSVGPTSGVQYF	TGCGCCAGCAGCGTGGGACCTACTAGCGGGGTCCAGTACTTC
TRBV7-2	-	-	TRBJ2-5	CASSLIGNSQETQYF	TGTGCCAGCAGCTTAATCGGGAACTCTCAAGAGACCCAGTACTTC
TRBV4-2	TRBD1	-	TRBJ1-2	CASSQDGQGATNYGYTF	TGTGCCAGCAGCCAAGATGGGCAGGGGGCAACGAACTATGGCTACACCTTC
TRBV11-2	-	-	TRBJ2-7	CASSLEGAGSYEQYF	TGTGCCAGCAGCTTAGAGGGGGCCGGGTCCTACGAGCAGTACTTC
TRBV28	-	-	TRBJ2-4	CASSFGVLGKNIQYF	TGTGCCAGCAGTTTCGGGGTTTTGGGCAAAAACATTCAGTACTTC
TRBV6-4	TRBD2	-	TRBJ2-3	CASSDRLAGGRDTQYF	TGTGCCAGCAGTGACCGCCTAGCGGGAGGGCGGGATACGCAGTATTTT
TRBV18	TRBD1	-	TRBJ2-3	CASSLGQVFGTDTQYF	TGTGCCAGCTCCCTAGGACAGGTCTTCGGCACAGATACGCAGTATTTT
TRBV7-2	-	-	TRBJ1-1	CASSSGPNTEAFF	TGTGCCAGCAGCTCGGGACCGAACACTGAAGCTTTCTTT
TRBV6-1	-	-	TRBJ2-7	CASSETWSSYEQYF	TGTGCCAGCAGTGAGACTTGGAGCTCCTACGAGCAGTACTTC
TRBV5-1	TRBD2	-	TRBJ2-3	CASGLAGSTDTQYF	TGCGCCAGCGGACTAGCGGGAAGCACAGATACGCAGTATTTT
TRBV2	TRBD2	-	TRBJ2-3	CASSVAGGDTDTQYF	TGTGCCAGCAGTGTAGCGGGAGGGGACACAGATACGCAGTATTTT
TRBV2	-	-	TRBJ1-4	CASSQFRGEGEKLFF	TGTGCCAGCAGTCAGTTCAGGGGAGAAGGTGAAAAACTGTTTTTT
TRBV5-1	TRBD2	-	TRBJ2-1	CASSEGGGGGEQFF	TGCGCCAGCAGCGAGGGCGGGGGAGGCGGGGAGCAGTTCTTC